Listed below are T cell receptor beta chains from one sample, sequenced in a study of shared clonotypes between healthy human individuals. Some clones are missing from TCRdb's copy, which holds only in-frame ones; the method was immunoSEQ multiplex PCR. The sample yields some 2,100,000 clones, approximately 94% seen once. The sequenced sample consisted of naive CD4+ T cells sorted from blood. Receptors were obtained from a man aged 18 to 35 in good health. Each CDR3 is given with its conserved first and last residue. The D gene is left open where the match is weak. Size is omitted from some rows. Given values are once, few, many or a class for expanded clones.

CDR3aa: CASSFNLAATDTQYF; CDR3nt: TGCGCCAGCAGCTTTAATCTCGCTGCCACAGATACGCAGTATTTT; d_gene: NA; j_gene: TRBJ2-3; v_gene: TRBV5-1; len: 15; abundance: NA
CDR3aa: CASSLDFQSYEQYF; CDR3nt: TGTGCCAGCAGCTTAGATTTCCAGTCCTACGAGCAGTACTTC; d_gene: NA; j_gene: TRBJ2-7; v_gene: TRBV11-2; len: 14; abundance: NA
CDR3aa: CASSLAPSSGNTIYF; CDR3nt: TGCGCCAGCAGCTTGGCCCCGAGCTCTGGAAACACCATATATTTT; d_gene: NA; j_gene: TRBJ1-3; v_gene: TRBV5-1; len: 15; abundance: NA
CDR3aa: CASLKLTQGGETQYF; CDR3nt: TGTGCCAGCCTCAAGTTGACTCAGGGGGGGGAGACCCAGTACTTC; d_gene: NA; j_gene: TRBJ2-5; v_gene: TRBV6-1; len: 15; abundance: NA
CDR3aa: CASSKLNTEAFF; CDR3nt: TGTGCCAGCTCAAAGTTGAACACTGAAGCTTTCTTT; d_gene: NA; j_gene: TRBJ1-1; v_gene: TRBV6-5; len: 12; abundance: NA
CDR3aa: CASSLGRTGIDYGYTF; CDR3nt: TGCGCCAGCAGCTTGGGGCGGACAGGGATCGACTATGGCTACACCTTC; d_gene: TRBD1; j_gene: TRBJ1-2; v_gene: TRBV5-1; len: 16; abundance: NA
CDR3aa: CAWSYRGNQPQHF; CDR3nt: TGTGCCTGGAGCTACAGGGGTAATCAGCCCCAGCATTTT; d_gene: TRBD1; j_gene: TRBJ1-5; v_gene: TRBV30; len: 13; abundance: NA
CDR3aa: CASSLASTSGYTGELFF; CDR3nt: TGTGCCAGCAGCTTAGCGTCCACTAGCGGCTACACCGGGGAGCTGTTTTTT; d_gene: TRBD2; j_gene: TRBJ2-2; v_gene: TRBV7-9; len: 17; abundance: NA
CDR3aa: CASSPRDREYEQYF; CDR3nt: TGTGCCAGCAGTCCCCGGGACAGGGAATACGAGCAGTACTTC; d_gene: TRBD1; j_gene: TRBJ2-7; v_gene: TRBV27; len: 14; abundance: NA
CDR3aa: CASSSSPLGNGGQFF; CDR3nt: TGTGCCAGCAGTTCTAGTCCGTTGGGCAATGGGGGGCAGTTCTTC; d_gene: NA; j_gene: TRBJ2-1; v_gene: TRBV28; len: 15; abundance: NA
CDR3aa: CASSLAGLSAYEQYF; CDR3nt: TGTGCCAGCAGCTTAGCGGGTCTATCGGCATACGAGCAGTACTTC; d_gene: NA; j_gene: TRBJ2-7; v_gene: TRBV7-2; len: 15; abundance: NA
CDR3aa: CASNPQGARSQPQHF; CDR3nt: TGTGCCAGCAACCCACAGGGGGCTCGGAGTCAGCCCCAGCATTTT; d_gene: TRBD1; j_gene: TRBJ1-5; v_gene: TRBV6-6; len: 15; abundance: NA
CDR3aa: CASRAGTVSSYEQYF; CDR3nt: TGTGCCAGCAGAGCCGGGACAGTATCCTCCTACGAGCAGTACTTC; d_gene: TRBD1; j_gene: TRBJ2-7; v_gene: TRBV6-5; len: 15; abundance: NA
CDR3aa: CASSYAWGSGNTEAFF; CDR3nt: TGTGCCAGCAGTTACGCGTGGGGGAGCGGGAACACTGAAGCTTTCTTT; d_gene: NA; j_gene: TRBJ1-1; v_gene: TRBV6-6; len: 16; abundance: NA
CDR3aa: CASSPQENTEAFF; CDR3nt: TGTGCCAGCTCACCACAAGAGAACACTGAAGCTTTCTTT; d_gene: NA; j_gene: TRBJ1-1; v_gene: TRBV18; len: 13; abundance: NA
CDR3aa: CASSDEAFF; CDR3nt: TGTGCCAGCTCAGATGAAGCTTTCTTT; d_gene: NA; j_gene: TRBJ1-1; v_gene: TRBV7-9; len: 9; abundance: few
CDR3aa: CASSLGWDINTEAFF; CDR3nt: TGTGCCAGCAGCTTAGGGTGGGACATCAACACTGAAGCTTTCTTT; d_gene: NA; j_gene: TRBJ1-1; v_gene: TRBV7-9; len: 15; abundance: NA
CDR3aa: CASSQDYSGDFYEQYF; CDR3nt: TGTGCCAGCAGCCAAGATTATAGCGGGGATTTCTACGAGCAGTACTTC; d_gene: TRBD2; j_gene: TRBJ2-7; v_gene: TRBV4-2; len: 16; abundance: once
CDR3aa: CASRGQKNTEAFF; CDR3nt: TGTGCCAGTAGAGGACAGAAGAACACTGAAGCTTTCTTT; d_gene: NA; j_gene: TRBJ1-1; v_gene: TRBV19; len: 13; abundance: NA
CDR3aa: CASSEGTPDTGELFF; CDR3nt: TGTGCCAGCAGTGAAGGGACACCCGACACCGGGGAGCTGTTTTTT; d_gene: NA; j_gene: TRBJ2-2; v_gene: TRBV2; len: 15; abundance: once
CDR3aa: CASSLGPAGGTPLQETQYF; CDR3nt: TGTGCCAGCAGCTTAGGTCCCGCAGGGGGGACCCCGTTACAAGAGACCCAGTACTTC; d_gene: NA; j_gene: TRBJ2-5; v_gene: TRBV7-9; len: 19; abundance: once
CDR3aa: CASSVGSSGGTDTQYF; CDR3nt: TGCGCCAGCTCCGTTGGTAGTAGCGGGGGCACAGATACGCAGTATTTT; d_gene: TRBD2; j_gene: TRBJ2-3; v_gene: TRBV5-1; len: 16; abundance: NA
CDR3aa: CASSISRAGTDTQYF; CDR3nt: TGTGCCAGTAGTATAAGTCGGGCGGGAACAGATACGCAGTATTTT; d_gene: NA; j_gene: TRBJ2-3; v_gene: TRBV19; len: 15; abundance: NA
CDR3aa: CASSATESSYNSPLHF; CDR3nt: TGTGCCAGCAGCGCTACGGAAAGCTCCTATAATTCACCCCTCCACTTT; d_gene: NA; j_gene: TRBJ1-6; v_gene: TRBV7-9; len: 16; abundance: NA
CDR3aa: CASSSDYNSPLHF; CDR3nt: TGCGCCAGCAGCTCGGACTATAATTCACCCCTCCACTTT; d_gene: NA; j_gene: TRBJ1-6; v_gene: TRBV5-1; len: 13; abundance: NA
CDR3aa: CASSLALAGGGEQFF; CDR3nt: TGTGCCAGCAGCTTAGCACTAGCGGGCGGGGGTGAGCAGTTCTTC; d_gene: TRBD2; j_gene: TRBJ2-1; v_gene: TRBV7-6; len: 15; abundance: once
CDR3aa: CASSAPETGNTIYF; CDR3nt: TGCGCCAGCAGCGCACCGGAGACAGGAAACACCATATATTTT; d_gene: NA; j_gene: TRBJ1-3; v_gene: TRBV5-1; len: 14; abundance: once
CDR3aa: CASSFYRAQETQYF; CDR3nt: TGCGCCAGCAGCTTCTACAGGGCACAAGAGACCCAGTACTTC; d_gene: NA; j_gene: TRBJ2-5; v_gene: TRBV5-1; len: 14; abundance: NA